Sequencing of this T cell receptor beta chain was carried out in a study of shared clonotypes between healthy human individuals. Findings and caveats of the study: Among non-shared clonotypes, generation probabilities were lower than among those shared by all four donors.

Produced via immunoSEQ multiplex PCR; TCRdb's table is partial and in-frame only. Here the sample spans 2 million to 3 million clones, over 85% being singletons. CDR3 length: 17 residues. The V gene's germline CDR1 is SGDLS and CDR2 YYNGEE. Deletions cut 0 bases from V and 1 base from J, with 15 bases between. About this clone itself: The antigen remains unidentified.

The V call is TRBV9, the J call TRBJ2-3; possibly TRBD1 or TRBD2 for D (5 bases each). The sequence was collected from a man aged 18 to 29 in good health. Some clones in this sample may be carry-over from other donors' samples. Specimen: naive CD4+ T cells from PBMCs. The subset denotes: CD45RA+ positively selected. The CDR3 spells CASSVGPFPGRTDTQYF. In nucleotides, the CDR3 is TGTGCCAGCAGCGTAGGTCCCTTTCCGGGGCGCACAGATACGCAGTATTTT. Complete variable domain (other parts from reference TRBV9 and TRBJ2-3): DSGVTQTPKHLITATGQRVTLRCSPRSGDLSVYWYQQSLDQGLQFLIQYYNGEERAKGNILERFSAQQFPDLHSELNLSSLELGDSALYFCASSVGPFPGRTDTQYFGPGTRLTVL.